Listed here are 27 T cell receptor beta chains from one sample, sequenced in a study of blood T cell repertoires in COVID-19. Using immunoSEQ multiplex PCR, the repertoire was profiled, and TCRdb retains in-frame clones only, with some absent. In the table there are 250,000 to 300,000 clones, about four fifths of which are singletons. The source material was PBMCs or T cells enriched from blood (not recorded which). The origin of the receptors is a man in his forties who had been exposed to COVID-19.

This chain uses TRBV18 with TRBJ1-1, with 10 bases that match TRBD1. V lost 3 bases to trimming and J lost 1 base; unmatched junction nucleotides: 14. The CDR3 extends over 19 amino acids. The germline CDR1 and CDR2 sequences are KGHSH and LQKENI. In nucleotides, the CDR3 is TGTGCCAGCTCACCGATTACCCGGGGACAGGGGAGGGCGAACACTGAAGCTTTCTTT. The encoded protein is CASSPITRGQGRANTEAFF.

This CDR3 reads CASSPPGAGSTDTQYF. Here the CDR3 DNA reads TGTGCCAGCAGCCCCCCTGGGGCAGGTAGCACAGATACGCAGTATTTT. This chain uses TRBV5-4 with TRBJ2-3; tentative D call: TRBD1 (5 bases). Germline CDR1 is SGHNT and CDR2 is YYREEE (reference sequence). This CDR3 spans 16 amino acids. V was shortened by 4 bases and J by 0 bases, with 15 bases between the two germline ends.

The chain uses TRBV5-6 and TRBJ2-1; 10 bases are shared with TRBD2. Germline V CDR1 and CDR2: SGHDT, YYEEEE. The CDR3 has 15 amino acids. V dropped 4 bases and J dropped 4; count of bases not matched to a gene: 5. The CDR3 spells CASSTRTSGYNEQFF. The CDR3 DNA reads TGTGCCAGCAGCACGCGGACTAGCGGTTACAATGAGCAGTTCTTC.

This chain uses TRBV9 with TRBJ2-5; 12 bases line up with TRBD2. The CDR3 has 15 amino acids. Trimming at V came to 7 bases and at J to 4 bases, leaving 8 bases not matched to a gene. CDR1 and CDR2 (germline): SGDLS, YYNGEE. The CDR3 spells CASAPSGRAGETQYF. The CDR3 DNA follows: TGTGCCAGCGCCCCTAGCGGGAGGGCCGGAGAGACCCAGTACTTC.

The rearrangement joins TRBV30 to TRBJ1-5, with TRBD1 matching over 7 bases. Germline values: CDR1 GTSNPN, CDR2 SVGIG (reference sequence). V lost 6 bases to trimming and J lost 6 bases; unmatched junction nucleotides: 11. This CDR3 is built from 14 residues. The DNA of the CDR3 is TGTGCCTGCCGAGTTGGGACAGTCGGTCAGCCCCAGCATTTT. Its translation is CACRVGTVGQPQHF.

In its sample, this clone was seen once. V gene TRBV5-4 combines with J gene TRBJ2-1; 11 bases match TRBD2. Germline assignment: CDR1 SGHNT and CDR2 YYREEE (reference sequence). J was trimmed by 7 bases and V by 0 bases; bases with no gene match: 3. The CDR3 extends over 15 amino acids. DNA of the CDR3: TGTGCCAGCAGCTTGGAGGCTAGCGGGAGGAATGAGCAGTTCTTC. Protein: CASSLEASGRNEQFF.

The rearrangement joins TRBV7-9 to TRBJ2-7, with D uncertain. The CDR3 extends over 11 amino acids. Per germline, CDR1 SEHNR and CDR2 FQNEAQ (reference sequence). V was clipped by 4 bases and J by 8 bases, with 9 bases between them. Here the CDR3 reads CASSSGPQQYF. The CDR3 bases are TGTGCCAGCAGCTCCGGTCCTCAGCAGTACTTC. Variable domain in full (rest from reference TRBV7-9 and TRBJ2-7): DTGVSQNPRHKITKRGQNVTFRCDPISEHNRLYWYRQTLGQGPEFLTYFQNEAQLEKSRLLSDRFSAERPKGSFSTLEIQRTEQGDSAMYLCASSSGPQQYFGPGTRLTVT.

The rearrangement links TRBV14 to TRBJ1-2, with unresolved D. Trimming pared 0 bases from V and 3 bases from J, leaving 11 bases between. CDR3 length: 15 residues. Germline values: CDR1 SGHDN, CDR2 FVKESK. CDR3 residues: CASSQDMGSYYGYTF. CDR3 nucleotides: TGTGCCAGCAGCCAAGATATGGGGAGCTACTATGGCTACACCTTC.

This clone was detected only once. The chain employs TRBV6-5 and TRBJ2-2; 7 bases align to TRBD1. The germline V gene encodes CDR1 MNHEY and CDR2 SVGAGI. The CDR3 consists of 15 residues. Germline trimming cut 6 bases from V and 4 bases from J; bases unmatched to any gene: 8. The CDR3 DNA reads TGTGCCAGCAGGATACAGGGGACGGTCACCGGGGAGCTGTTTTTT. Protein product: CASRIQGTVTGELFF.

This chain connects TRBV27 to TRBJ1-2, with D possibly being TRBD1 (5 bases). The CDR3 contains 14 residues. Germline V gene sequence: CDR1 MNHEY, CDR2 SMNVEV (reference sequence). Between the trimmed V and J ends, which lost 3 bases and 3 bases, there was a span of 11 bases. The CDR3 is CASSFGRADYGYTF. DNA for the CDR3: TGTGCCAGCAGTTTCGGCAGGGCGGACTATGGCTACACCTTC.

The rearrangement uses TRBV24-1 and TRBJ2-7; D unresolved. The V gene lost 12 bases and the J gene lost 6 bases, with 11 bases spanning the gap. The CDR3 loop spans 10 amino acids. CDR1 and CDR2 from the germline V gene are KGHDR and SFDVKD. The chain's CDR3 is CAPPCSEQYF. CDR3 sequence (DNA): TGTGCCCCTCCTTGTAGCGAGCAGTACTTC.

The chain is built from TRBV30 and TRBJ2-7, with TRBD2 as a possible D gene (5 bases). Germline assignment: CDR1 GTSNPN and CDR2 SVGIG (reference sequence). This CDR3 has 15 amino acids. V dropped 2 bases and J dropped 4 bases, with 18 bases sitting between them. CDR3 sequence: CAWSIGEGIRYEQYF. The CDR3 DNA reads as TGTGCCTGGAGTATTGGAGAGGGAATCAGGTACGAGCAGTACTTC.

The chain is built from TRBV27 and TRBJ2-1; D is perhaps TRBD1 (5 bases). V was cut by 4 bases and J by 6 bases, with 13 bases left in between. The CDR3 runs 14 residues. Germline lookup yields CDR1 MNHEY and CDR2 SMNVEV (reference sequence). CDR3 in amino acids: CASSSGRAPNEQFF. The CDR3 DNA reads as TGTGCCAGCAGTTCGGGCAGGGCTCCCAATGAGCAGTTCTTC.

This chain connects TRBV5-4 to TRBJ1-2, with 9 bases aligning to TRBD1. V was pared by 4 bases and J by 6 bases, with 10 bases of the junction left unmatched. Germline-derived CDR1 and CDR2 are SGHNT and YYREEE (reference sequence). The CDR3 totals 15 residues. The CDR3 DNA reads TGTGCCAGCAGCCCCCGGACAGGGGCGGGGGATGGCTACACCTTC. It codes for CASSPRTGAGDGYTF. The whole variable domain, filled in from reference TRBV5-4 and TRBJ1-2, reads ETGVTQSPTHLIKTRGQQVTLRCSSQSGHNTVSWYQQALGQGPQFIFQYYREEENGRGNFPPRFSGLQFPNYSSELNVNALELDDSALYLCASSPRTGAGDGYTFGSGTRLTVV.

The CDR3 nucleotides are TGTGCCAGCAGTTCGCATAGCGGGAGGTACTACGAGCAGTACTTC. Protein product: CASSSHSGRYYEQYF. This sequence joins TRBV28 and TRBJ2-7; 10 bases map to TRBD2. With 4 bases clipped from V and 3 bases from J, the junction kept 6 bases outside the gene matches. Germline lookup yields CDR1 MDHEN and CDR2 SYDVKM. CDR3 length: 15 amino acids.

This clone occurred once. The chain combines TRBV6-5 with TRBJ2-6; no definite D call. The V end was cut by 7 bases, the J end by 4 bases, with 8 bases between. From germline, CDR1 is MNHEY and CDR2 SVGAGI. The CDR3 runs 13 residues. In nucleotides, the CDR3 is TGTGCCAGCATAGCTTCCGGGGCCAACGTCCTGACTTTC. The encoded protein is CASIASGANVLTF.

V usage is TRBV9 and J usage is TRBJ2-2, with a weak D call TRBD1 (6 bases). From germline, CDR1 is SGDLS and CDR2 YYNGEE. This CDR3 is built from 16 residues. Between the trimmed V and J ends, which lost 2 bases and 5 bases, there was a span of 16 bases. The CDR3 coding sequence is TGTGCCAGCAGCGTCTCAACAGGGTTGAAGACCGGGGAGCTGTTTTTT. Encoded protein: CASSVSTGLKTGELFF.

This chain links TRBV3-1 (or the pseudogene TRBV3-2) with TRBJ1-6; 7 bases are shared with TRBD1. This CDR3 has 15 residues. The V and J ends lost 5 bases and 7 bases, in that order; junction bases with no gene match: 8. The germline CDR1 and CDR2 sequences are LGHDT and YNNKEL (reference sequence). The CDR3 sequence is CASSYPTGRNSPLHF. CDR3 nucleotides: TGTGCCAGCAGCTACCCGACAGGGAGGAATTCACCCCTCCACTTT.

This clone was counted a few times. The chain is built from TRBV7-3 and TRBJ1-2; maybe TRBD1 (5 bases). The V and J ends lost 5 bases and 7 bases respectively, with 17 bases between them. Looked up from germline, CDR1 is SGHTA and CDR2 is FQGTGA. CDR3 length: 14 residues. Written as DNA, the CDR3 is TGTGCCAGCAGCCAAAATCGCAGGGATCGTGGCTACACCTTC. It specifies CASSQNRRDRGYTF.

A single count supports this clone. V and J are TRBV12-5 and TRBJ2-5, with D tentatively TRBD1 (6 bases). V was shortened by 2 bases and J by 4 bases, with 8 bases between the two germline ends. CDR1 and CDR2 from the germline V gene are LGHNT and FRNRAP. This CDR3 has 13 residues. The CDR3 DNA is TGTGCTAGTGGTTTGCAAGGGGGAGAGACCCAGTACTTC. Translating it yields CASGLQGGETQYF.

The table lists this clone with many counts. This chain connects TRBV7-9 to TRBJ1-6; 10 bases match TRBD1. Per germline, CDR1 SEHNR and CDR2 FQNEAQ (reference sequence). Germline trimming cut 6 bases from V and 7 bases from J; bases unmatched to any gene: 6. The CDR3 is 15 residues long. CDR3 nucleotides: TGTGCCAGCAGATCCGGACAGGGGGGAAATTCACCCCTCCACTTT. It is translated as CASRSGQGGNSPLHF.

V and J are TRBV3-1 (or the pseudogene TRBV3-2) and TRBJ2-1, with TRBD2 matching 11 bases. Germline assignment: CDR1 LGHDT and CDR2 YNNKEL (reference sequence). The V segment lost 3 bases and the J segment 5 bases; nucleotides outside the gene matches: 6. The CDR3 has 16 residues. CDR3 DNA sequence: TGTGCCAGCAGCCATTGGCTAGCGGGAGGAAACAATGAGCAGTTCTTC. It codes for CASSHWLAGGNNEQFF.

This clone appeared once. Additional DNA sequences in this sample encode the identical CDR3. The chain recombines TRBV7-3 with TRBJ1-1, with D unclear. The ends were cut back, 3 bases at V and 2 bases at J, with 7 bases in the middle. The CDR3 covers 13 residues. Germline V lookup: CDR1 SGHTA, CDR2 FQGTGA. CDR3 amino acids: CASSLSGNTEAFF. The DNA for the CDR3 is TGTGCCAGCAGCTTGAGCGGCAACACTGAAGCTTTCTTT.

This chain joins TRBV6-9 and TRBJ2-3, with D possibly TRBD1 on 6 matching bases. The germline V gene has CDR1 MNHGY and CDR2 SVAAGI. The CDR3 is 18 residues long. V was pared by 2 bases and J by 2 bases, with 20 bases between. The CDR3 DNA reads TGTGCCAGCAGTTATCGGATTATGACAGGAAATTACACAGATACGCAGTATTTT. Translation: CASSYRIMTGNYTDTQYF.

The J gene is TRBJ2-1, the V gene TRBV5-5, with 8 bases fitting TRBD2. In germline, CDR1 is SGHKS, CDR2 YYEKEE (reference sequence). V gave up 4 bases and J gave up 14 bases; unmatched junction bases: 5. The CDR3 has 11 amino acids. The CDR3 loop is CASSRGTSKFF. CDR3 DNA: TGTGCCAGCAGCCGCGGGACTAGTAAGTTCTTC.

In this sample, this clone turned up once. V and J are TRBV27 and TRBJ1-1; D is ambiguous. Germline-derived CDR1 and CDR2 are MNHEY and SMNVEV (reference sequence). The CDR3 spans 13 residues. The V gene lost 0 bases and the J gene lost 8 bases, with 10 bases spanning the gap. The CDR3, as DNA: TGTGCCAGCAGTTTATCTTTTTGGGAGGAAGCTTTCTTT. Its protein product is CASSLSFWEEAFF.

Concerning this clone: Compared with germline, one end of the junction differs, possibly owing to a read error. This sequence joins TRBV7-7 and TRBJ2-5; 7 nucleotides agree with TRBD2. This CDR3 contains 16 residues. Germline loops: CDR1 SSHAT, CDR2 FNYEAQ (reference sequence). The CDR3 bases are TGTGCTAGCAGACCAGTACGACCTAGCGGCGGCGAGACCCAGTACTTC. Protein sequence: CASRPVRPSGGETQYF.